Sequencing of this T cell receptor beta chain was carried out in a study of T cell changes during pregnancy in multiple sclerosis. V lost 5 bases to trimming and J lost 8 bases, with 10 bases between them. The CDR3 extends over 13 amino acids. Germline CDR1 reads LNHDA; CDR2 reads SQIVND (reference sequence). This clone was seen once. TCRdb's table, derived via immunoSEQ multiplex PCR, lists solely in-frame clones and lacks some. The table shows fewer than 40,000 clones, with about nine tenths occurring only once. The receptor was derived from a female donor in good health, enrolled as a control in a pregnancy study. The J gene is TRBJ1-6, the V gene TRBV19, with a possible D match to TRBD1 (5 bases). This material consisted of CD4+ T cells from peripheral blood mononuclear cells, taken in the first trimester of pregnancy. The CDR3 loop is CASSRDFYSPLHF. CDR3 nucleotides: TGTGCCAGTAGTCGGGACTTTTATTCACCCCTCCACTTT.